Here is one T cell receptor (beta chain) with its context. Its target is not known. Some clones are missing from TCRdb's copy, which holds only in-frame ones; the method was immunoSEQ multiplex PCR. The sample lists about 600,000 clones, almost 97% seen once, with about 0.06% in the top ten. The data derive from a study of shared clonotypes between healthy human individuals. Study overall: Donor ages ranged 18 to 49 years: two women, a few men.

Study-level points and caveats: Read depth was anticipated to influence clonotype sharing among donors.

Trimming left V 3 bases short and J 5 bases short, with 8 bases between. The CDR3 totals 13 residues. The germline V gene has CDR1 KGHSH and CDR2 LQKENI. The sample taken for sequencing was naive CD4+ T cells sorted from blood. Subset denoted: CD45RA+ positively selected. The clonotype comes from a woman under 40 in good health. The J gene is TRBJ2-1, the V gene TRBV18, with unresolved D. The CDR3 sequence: CASSPSPDNEQFF. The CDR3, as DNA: TGTGCCAGCTCACCGTCCCCGGACAATGAGCAGTTCTTC.